Described below is a single T cell receptor beta chain sequence and its context. Produced via immunoSEQ multiplex PCR; TCRdb's table is partial and in-frame only. The data hold 65,000 to 90,000 clones, with 86% observed a single time. Germline CDR1 and CDR2: KGHSY and FQNENV. This CDR3 has 15 residues. Trimming pared 3 bases from V and 4 bases from J, leaving 15 bases between. This entry belongs to a study of OX40 agonist ivuxolimab in advanced cancers. This receptor was taken from an adult with an advanced solid tumor such as melanoma, head and neck, liver or kidney cancer. The chain employs TRBV16 and TRBJ1-1, with D perhaps matching TRBD1 (5 bases). The starting material was CD4+ or CD8+ T cells sorted from blood, obtained in a trial of the OX40 agonist ivuxolimab. The CDR3 DNA is TGTGCCAGCAGCCATGGGACGTGGGAGGCCACTGAAGCTTTCTTT. Translation: CASSHGTWEATEAFF. Filled out from reference TRBV16 and TRBJ1-1, the complete variable domain reads GEEVAQTPKHLVRGEGQKAKLYCAPIKGHSYVFWYQQVLKNEFKFLISFQNENVFDETGMPKERFSAKCLPNSPCSLEIQATKLEDSAVYFCASSHGTWEATEAFFGQGTRLTVV.